Each of the 30 T cell receptor beta chains below was sequenced from the same sample in a study of shared T cell receptors in the human thymus. Using immunoSEQ multiplex PCR, the repertoire was profiled, and TCRdb retains in-frame clones only, with some absent. The sample shows 630,000 or so clones, 87% of them seen only once. This same sample was also taken into another study, of human thymus T cells.

The specimen sequenced was thymocytes. The receptors here all came from a boy in the first two years of life with a congenital heart defect.

J is TRBJ2-4 and V is TRBV4-1, with TRBD2 matching over 7 bases. V dropped 4 bases and J dropped 0; count of bases not matched to a gene: 24. Germline lookup yields CDR1 MGHRA and CDR2 YSYEKL. The CDR3 length is 22 residues. The CDR3 DNA reads as TGCGCCAGCAGCCTCAAGCTACTCATTCTAGCGGAAGATAGAATAGCCAAAAACATTCAGTACTTC. It specifies CASSLKLLILAEDRIAKNIQYF.

The chain uses TRBV4-3 and TRBJ2-7, with 7 bases lining up with TRBD2. The CDR3 covers 18 residues. After removal of 0 bases from V and 9 bases from J, the junction contained 20 bases not matched to a gene. Per germline, CDR1 LGHNA and CDR2 YSLEER. The CDR3 DNA sequence: TGCGCCAGCAGCCAAGATATTATTCTTAGCGGGCCCACTACCGGGCAGTACTTC. Protein: CASSQDIILSGPTTGQYF.

The chain uses TRBV19 and TRBJ2-2, with unresolved D. Germline V CDR1 and CDR2: LNHDA, SQIVND (reference sequence). This CDR3 region has 15 residues. V lost 6 bases, J lost 1 base, and 12 bases lay in between. CDR3 coding DNA: TGTGCCAGTAGCCCCCGTTACGGGAACACCGGGGAGCTGTTTTTT. Protein product: CASSPRYGNTGELFF.

The chain is built from TRBV4-3 and TRBJ1-5, with 7 bases lining up with TRBD1. Germline CDR1 LGHNA, CDR2 YSLEER. The CDR3 length is 15 residues. The V segment lost 2 bases and the J segment 3 bases; nucleotides outside the gene matches: 4. Here the CDR3 reads CASSQFRGDNQPQHF. The CDR3 DNA reads TGCGCCAGCAGCCAATTCAGGGGGGACAATCAGCCCCAGCATTTT.

V and J are TRBV27 and TRBJ1-2; tentative D call: TRBD1 (6 bases). The CDR3 totals 14 residues. Germline V gene data show CDR1 as MNHEY and CDR2 as SMNVEV (reference sequence). V shed 5 bases and J shed 3 bases, with 13 bases lying between them. CDR3 in amino acids: CASSKTGGDYGYTF. The CDR3 DNA follows: TGTGCCAGCAGTAAGACGGGGGGCGACTATGGCTACACCTTC.

This chain connects TRBV9 to TRBJ1-6; tentative D call: TRBD1 (5 bases). CDR1 and CDR2 (germline): SGDLS, YYNGEE. The CDR3 consists of 14 residues. V was shortened by 4 bases and J by 7 bases, with 12 bases between the two germline ends. DNA for the CDR3: TGTGCCAGCAGCCCGGGACTCCGGAATTCACCCCTCCACTTT. This codes for CASSPGLRNSPLHF.

The chain combines TRBV6-6 with TRBJ2-1, with TRBD2 matching over 10 bases. The germline CDR1 and CDR2 sequences are MNHNY and SVGAGI (reference sequence). The CDR3 runs 16 residues. V trimming: 7 bases; J trimming: 3 bases; junction bases outside the gene matches: 9. CDR3: CASTLGLAGVYNEQFF. CDR3 sequence (DNA): TGTGCCAGCACCCTCGGGCTAGCGGGAGTCTACAATGAGCAGTTCTTC.

This clone has just a few counts. The CDR3 DNA reads TGCGCCAGCAGCCAAGCCTTCCAGGGCCCCCGGGGGGATGAGCAGTTCTTC. Translating it yields CASSQAFQGPRGDEQFF. This chain links TRBV4-3 with TRBJ2-1; 7 nucleotides line up with TRBD2. This CDR3 comprises 17 residues. Trimming at V came to 1 base and at J to 8 bases, leaving 14 bases not matched to a gene. CDR1 LGHNA and CDR2 YSLEER come from the germline V gene.

The rearrangement joins TRBV28 to TRBJ1-3; 8 nucleotides align to TRBD1. Germline CDR1 is MDHEN and CDR2 is SYDVKM. This CDR3 is 15 amino acids long. With V trimmed by 6 bases and J by 4 bases, 8 bases remained unmatched. Here the CDR3 reads CASSWSRDRGNTIYF. CDR3 nucleotide sequence: TGTGCCAGCAGCTGGAGCCGGGACAGGGGAAACACCATATATTTT.

The rearrangement links TRBV4-3 to TRBJ2-2, with D possibly matching TRBD1 (5 bases). Germline CDR1 and CDR2: LGHNA and YSLEER. The CDR3 totals 14 residues. V was shortened by 0 bases and J by 7 bases, with 9 bases between the two germline ends. DNA of the CDR3: TGCGCCAGCAGCCAAGATTGGGGCATCGGGGAGCTGTTTTTT. Residues: CASSQDWGIGELFF.

The V and J genes are TRBV12-5 and TRBJ2-1; 15 nucleotides agree with TRBD2. Germline values: CDR1 LGHNT, CDR2 FRNRAP. The CDR3 covers 16 residues. J lost 5 bases, V lost 5 bases, and 4 bases had no gene match. CDR3 loop: CASGPRTSGRDNEQFF. The DNA of the CDR3 is TGTGCTAGTGGTCCACGGACTAGCGGGAGGGACAATGAGCAGTTCTTC.

The chain joins TRBV11-3 to TRBJ1-1; no firm D call. The CDR3 extends over 13 amino acids. Germline V gene data show CDR1 as SGHNT and CDR2 as YENEEA. The V gene lost 3 bases and the J gene lost 1 base, with 6 bases spanning the gap. CDR3 loop: CASSFCSNTEAFF. CDR3 bases: TGTGCCAGCAGCTTCTGTTCGAACACTGAAGCTTTCTTT.

This chain uses TRBV5-1 with TRBJ2-1; TRBD2 matches 12 bases. V shed 4 bases and J 6 bases; nucleotides not matched to a gene: 5. This CDR3 is built from 15 residues. Germline-derived CDR1 and CDR2 are SGHRS and YFSETQ. CDR3 in DNA: TGCGCCAGCAGCCATACTAGCGGGAGGACCAATGAGCAGTTCTTC. It translates to CASSHTSGRTNEQFF. The full variable domain, completed using reference TRBV5-1 and TRBJ2-1, is KAGVTQTPRYLIKTRGQQVTLSCSPISGHRSVSWYQQTPGQGLQFLFEYFSETQRNKGNFPGRFSGRQFSNSRSEMNVSTLELGDSALYLCASSHTSGRTNEQFFGPGTRLTVL.

The J gene is TRBJ2-5, the V gene TRBV29-1; TRBD1 agrees at 7 bases. The CDR3 runs 13 residues. The V and J ends lost 3 bases and 3 bases, in that order; junction bases with no gene match: 4. CDR1 is SQVTM and CDR2 is ANQGSEA in the germline V gene. The CDR3 region has the DNA TGCAGCGTTGACCCCGACAGGGAAGAGACCCAGTACTTC. It codes for CSVDPDREETQYF.

V is TRBV29-1 and J is TRBJ2-2, with D perhaps matching TRBD2 (5 bases). Trimming pared 3 bases from V and 0 bases from J, leaving 8 bases between. This CDR3 has 14 residues. Germline loops: CDR1 SQVTM, CDR2 ANQGSEA. CDR3 nucleotide sequence: TGCAGCGTTGAGGCAGCGGCGAACACCGGGGAGCTGTTTTTT. As protein: CSVEAAANTGELFF.

This rearrangement joins TRBV27 to TRBJ2-3, with 8 bases that match TRBD1. The CDR3 contains 16 residues. The germline V gene has CDR1 MNHEY and CDR2 SMNVEV (reference sequence). The junction had 6 bases not matched to a gene; V was cut back by 3 bases and J by 1 base. The CDR3 sequence: CASSFPDREGTDTQYF. CDR3 nucleotide sequence: TGTGCCAGCAGTTTCCCGGACAGGGAGGGCACAGATACGCAGTATTTT.

Note on this clone: The CDR3 does not close with the conserved phenylalanine or tryptophan, likely indicating a read error. The DNA is left out, because the CDR3 cannot be placed on it with certainty; the CDR3 is given as TCRdb lists it. This chain joins TRBV19 and TRBJ1-1. The germline CDR1 and CDR2 sequences are LNHDA and SQIVND (reference sequence). The length of the CDR3 is 8 amino acids, counting both ends. CDR3: CASPRLVV.

CDR3 loop: CASSPGISGELFF. The CDR3 bases are TGTGCCAGCAGCCCCGGGATCTCCGGGGAGCTGTTTTTT. V and J are TRBV4-2 and TRBJ2-2; D perhaps matches TRBD2 (5 bases). V gave up 4 bases and J gave up 6 bases, with 9 bases separating them. CDR3 length equals 13 residues. The germline V gene has CDR1 LGHNA and CDR2 YNFKEQ.

The V call is TRBV6-1, the J call TRBJ1-2, with D unresolved. V was cut by 4 bases and J by 4 bases, with 10 bases left in between. CDR3 length: 13 residues. Looked up from germline, CDR1 is MNHNS and CDR2 is SASEGT. The CDR3 reads CASSALGPYGYTF. As DNA, the CDR3 is TGTGCCAGCAGTGCCCTAGGTCCCTATGGCTACACCTTC.

The V and J genes are TRBV27 and TRBJ1-5; D not resolved. Germline CDR1 MNHEY, CDR2 SMNVEV (reference sequence). The CDR3 sequence is 12 residues long. V was clipped by 8 bases and J by 8 bases, with 13 bases between them. The CDR3 region has the DNA TGTGCCAGCTGGAGGAGGGCGGAGCCCCAGCATTTT. Translated: CASWRRAEPQHF.

The chain's CDR3 is CASSAGTVRIASYEQYF. The CDR3 nucleotides are TGTGCCAGCAGCGCCGGGACAGTCCGAATTGCCTCCTACGAGCAGTACTTC. This chain connects TRBV2 to TRBJ2-7, with TRBD1 matching 7 bases. CDR1 SNHLY and CDR2 FYNNEI come from the germline V gene. V lost 6 bases to trimming and J lost 0 bases; unmatched junction nucleotides: 14. This CDR3 is 17 amino acids long.

The rearrangement joins TRBV2 to TRBJ1-2, with a tentative D call TRBD1 (6 bases). Trimming took off 2 bases at V and 11 bases at J, with 21 bases between the two ends. This CDR3 spans 15 amino acids. Germline V gene data show CDR1 as SNHLY and CDR2 as FYNNEI. The CDR3 sequence: CASSESGTRPSGYTF. In DNA form, the CDR3 reads TGTGCCAGCAGTGAATCCGGGACAAGGCCCAGTGGGTACACCTTC.

The chain is built from TRBV18 and TRBJ1-5; 11 nucleotides agree with TRBD1. This CDR3 is 16 amino acids long. With 4 bases clipped from V and 6 bases from J, the junction kept 8 bases outside the gene matches. Germline CDR1 and CDR2: KGHSH and LQKENI. The CDR3 loop reads CASSLGQGALGQPQHF. The CDR3, as DNA: TGTGCCAGCTCACTAGGACAGGGGGCCCTCGGTCAGCCCCAGCATTTT.

The chain combines TRBV18 with TRBJ1-6; D is ambiguous. Germline CDR1 is KGHSH and CDR2 is LQKENI. Between the trimmed V and J ends, which lost 6 bases and 8 bases, there was a span of 11 bases. The CDR3 extends over 13 amino acids. CDR3 nucleotide sequence: TGTGCCAGCTCCAAGACCCGGGATTCACCCCTCCACTTT. Protein product: CASSKTRDSPLHF.

CDR3 nucleotide sequence: TGCGCCAGCAGTCTGACAGGTCTTCTGGACACTGAAGCTTTCTTT. It encodes CASSLTGLLDTEAFF. The chain carries TRBV5-1 and TRBJ1-1, with a weak D call TRBD1 (6 bases). V gave up 5 bases and J gave up 3 bases, with 17 bases separating them. The CDR3 is 15 amino acids. Germline V lookup: CDR1 SGHRS, CDR2 YFSETQ.

V gene TRBV4-3 combines with J gene TRBJ1-4; 7 bases map to TRBD1. With 4 bases clipped from V and 0 bases from J, the junction kept 2 bases outside the gene matches. The CDR3 consists of 15 residues. The germline V gene encodes CDR1 LGHNA and CDR2 YSLEER. The chain's CDR3 is CASSRTGATNEKLFF. CDR3 coding DNA: TGCGCCAGCAGCCGTACAGGGGCAACTAATGAAAAACTGTTTTTT.

The rearrangement uses TRBV6-6 and TRBJ1-4; D possibly corresponds to TRBD1 (5 bases). The CDR3 length is 14 residues. The V end lost 6 bases, the J end lost 2 bases, and 10 bases lay between the germline ends. From germline, CDR1 is MNHNY and CDR2 SVGAGI (reference sequence). As DNA, the CDR3 is TGTGCCAGCAGCCCGGGGGGTACTAATGAAAAACTGTTTTTT. Translating gives CASSPGGTNEKLFF.

The V call is TRBV4-3, the J call TRBJ2-7; 8 bases align to TRBD2. CDR3 length: 20 amino acids. Germline CDR1 LGHNA, CDR2 YSLEER. V dropped 1 base and J dropped 7; count of bases not matched to a gene: 24. CDR3 region: CASSQAKSASGPSGLKEQYF. The CDR3, as DNA: TGCGCCAGCAGCCAAGCAAAGTCTGCTAGCGGGCCCTCCGGTTTGAAAGAGCAGTACTTC.

The chain has TRBV28 and TRBJ2-4, with D maybe TRBD2 (6 bases). This CDR3 region has 17 residues. Trimming cost V 5 bases and J 0 bases, with 17 bases left between them. Germline CDR1 is MDHEN and CDR2 is SYDVKM. CDR3 DNA sequence: TGTGCCAGCAGTCGACGGGAGCAGGTTCTAGCCAAAAACATTCAGTACTTC. Translation: CASSRREQVLAKNIQYF.

The chain couples TRBV19 to TRBJ2-2; 8 bases map to TRBD1. Per the germline V gene, CDR1 is LNHDA and CDR2 is SQIVND (reference sequence). The CDR3 extends over 15 amino acids. V lost 5 bases to trimming and J lost 3 bases; unmatched junction nucleotides: 5. CDR3 nucleotide sequence: TGTGCCAGTAGTTATACAGGGGGGTACACCGGGGAGCTGTTTTTT. Its translation is CASSYTGGYTGELFF.